The 26 T cell receptor beta chains listed next were all sequenced from one sample in a study of control samples from healthy donors and cancer patients. Some clones are missing from TCRdb's copy, which holds only in-frame ones; the method was immunoSEQ multiplex PCR. Among roughly 160,000 clones, around 88% were seen once, and the ten largest hold around 5%. The sample consisted of blood. These receptors were taken from a woman in her 30s in good health.

In its sample, this clone was seen once. One junction end does not reproduce the germline sequence, and a read error may be involved. The V and J genes are TRBV2 and TRBJ2-1, with 8 bases identical to TRBD2. Per germline, CDR1 SNHLY and CDR2 FYNNEI. The CDR3 runs 13 residues. The CDR3 nucleotides are TGTGCCAGCAGTCAAGCGGGAGAATATGAGCAGTTCTTC. This gives the protein CASSQAGEYEQFF.

The chain has TRBV6-5 and TRBJ2-1; 11 bases are shared with TRBD2. CDR1 and CDR2 (germline): MNHEY, SVGAGI. The length of the CDR3 is 14 residues. J was trimmed by 7 bases and V by 6 bases; bases with no gene match: 5. The CDR3: CASSRTSGPNEQFF. The CDR3 region has the DNA TGTGCCAGCAGCAGGACTAGCGGGCCAAATGAGCAGTTCTTC.

V gene TRBV11-2 combines with J gene TRBJ2-7; D is unresolved. The germline V and J ends were trimmed by 3 bases and 2 bases, with 8 bases remaining between them. Germline V gene data show CDR1 as SGHAT and CDR2 as FQNNGV. CDR3 size: 13 residues. CDR3 region: CASSFGTTYEQYV. The CDR3 DNA sequence: TGTGCCAGCAGCTTTGGTACCACCTACGAGCAGTACGTC.

A remark on this clone: The same CDR3 arises from other DNA sequences in this sample as well. The chain joins TRBV5-1 to TRBJ1-1; D is ambiguous. There are 12 residues in the CDR3. Germline values: CDR1 SGHRS, CDR2 YFSETQ. With 5 bases removed from V and 2 bases from J, the gap between germline ends came to 7 bases. The DNA of the CDR3 is TGCGCCAGCAGATCAGGTAACACTGAAGCTTTCTTT. This codes for CASRSGNTEAFF.

CDR3 coding DNA: TGTGCCAGCAGCTTAGGGGCAGGGGGGTCCTACGAGCAGTACGTC. It encodes CASSLGAGGSYEQYV. The chain couples TRBV7-9 to TRBJ2-7; D might be TRBD1 (7 bases). The CDR3 sequence is 15 residues long. V lost 1 base, J lost 1 base, and 11 bases lay in between. Germline-derived CDR1 and CDR2 are SEHNR and FQNEAQ (reference sequence).

V and J are TRBV7-2 and TRBJ1-1; no clear D gene. The V end lost 3 bases, the J end lost 7 bases, and 9 bases lay between the germline ends. CDR3 length equals 12 residues. Germline V gene data show CDR1 as SGHTA and CDR2 as FQGNSA. The CDR3 region has the DNA TGTGCCAGCAGCTTTCAATCAGGTGAAGCTTTCTTT. Translation gives CASSFQSGEAFF.

CDR3 in amino acids: CASSWDSLTNTGELFF. CDR3 bases: TGTGCCAGCAGCTGGGACAGCCTAACGAACACCGGGGAGCTGTTTTTT. This chain connects TRBV25-1 to TRBJ2-2, with 7 bases lining up with TRBD1. The germline V gene has CDR1 MGHDK and CDR2 SYGVNS. With V trimmed by 6 bases and J by 0 bases, 7 bases remained unmatched. The CDR3 totals 16 residues.

V is TRBV28 and J is TRBJ1-1; D is uncertain. This CDR3 spans 13 amino acids. CDR1 is MDHEN, CDR2 SYDVKM, per germline. Trimming took off 1 base at V and 0 bases at J, with 3 bases between the two ends. In DNA form, the CDR3 reads TGTGCCAGCAGTTTATCCGTGAACACTGAAGCTTTCTTT. It translates to CASSLSVNTEAFF.

The chain is built from TRBV11-2 and TRBJ2-1, with 8 bases that match TRBD2. CDR1 is SGHAT, CDR2 FQNNGV, per germline. V lost 1 base and J lost 9; bases outside the gene matches: 5. This CDR3 region has 14 residues. The CDR3 nucleotides read TGTGCCAGCAGCTTAGTCGGGGGGGCCAGTGAGCAGTTCTTC. Its protein product is CASSLVGGASEQFF.

This clone was observed once. The chain links TRBV11-3 to TRBJ2-1; 9 nucleotides line up with TRBD2. CDR1 is SGHNT and CDR2 is YENEEA in the germline V gene. V dropped 1 base and J dropped 2; count of bases not matched to a gene: 3. This CDR3 is 16 amino acids long. The CDR3 loop is CASSLGPSGAYNEQFF. CDR3 bases: TGTGCCAGCAGCTTAGGTCCTAGCGGGGCCTACAATGAGCAGTTCTTC.

This chain links TRBV28 with TRBJ2-2; no definite D call. Trimming removed 5 bases at V and 5 bases at J, with 9 bases between. Germline assignment: CDR1 MDHEN and CDR2 SYDVKM. This CDR3 is built from 13 residues. The chain's CDR3 is CASSEKGTGELFF. The CDR3 region has the DNA TGTGCCAGCAGTGAGAAAGGGACCGGGGAGCTGTTTTTT.

This clone showed up just once. The chain is built from TRBV4-1 and TRBJ2-3, with 8 bases identical to TRBD2. The CDR3 consists of 18 residues. The ends lost 1 base at V and 2 bases at J; junction bases unmatched: 11. The germline gives CDR1 MGHRA, CDR2 YSYEKL. For the CDR3, the DNA is TGCGCCAGCAGCCAAGGCCAGAGCGGGGGAGACGTCACAGATACGCAGTATTTT. Translating gives CASSQGQSGGDVTDTQYF.

Points on this clone: Its ends do not fully match the called genes, so a read error is possible. The chain links TRBV7-9 to TRBJ1-1; D uncertain. Germline loops: CDR1 SEHNR, CDR2 FQNEAQ (reference sequence). The CDR3 totals 11 residues. The CDR3 reads CASSLNSEAFF. The DNA of the CDR3 is TGTGCCAGCAGCTTGAACAGTGAAGCTTTCTTT.

The J gene is TRBJ1-4, the V gene TRBV11-2; 9 bases map to TRBD1. V gave up 4 bases and J gave up 7 bases; unmatched junction bases: 7. Germline V lookup: CDR1 SGHAT, CDR2 FQNNGV. The CDR3 consists of 15 residues. CDR3 sequence reads: CASSSPGQGSEKLFF. The CDR3 DNA is TGTGCCAGCAGCTCTCCGGGACAGGGATCTGAAAAACTGTTTTTT.

This chain uses TRBV27 with TRBJ2-2, with a possible D match to TRBD2 (5 bases). This CDR3 contains 12 residues. V lost 0 bases and J 9 bases, leaving 5 bases between the germline ends. The V gene's germline CDR1 is MNHEY and CDR2 SMNVEV (reference sequence). CDR3 sequence reads: CASSLSGRELFF. CDR3 bases: TGTGCCAGCAGTTTATCCGGGAGGGAGCTGTTTTTT.

The sample holds one count of this clone. The chain links TRBV5-1 to TRBJ2-7; D gene unclear. V lost 4 bases and J 2 bases, leaving 7 bases between the germline ends. The CDR3 has 12 residues. Germline V CDR1 and CDR2: SGHRS, YFSETQ. DNA for the CDR3: TGCGCCAGCAGCCTAAGTCCCTACGAGCAGTACTTC. Protein product: CASSLSPYEQYF.

The gene calls are TRBV6-5 and TRBJ1-1, with 8 bases identical to TRBD1. The ends lost 7 bases at V and 2 bases at J; junction bases unmatched: 6. The CDR3 contains 14 residues. CDR1 is MNHEY and CDR2 is SVGAGI in the germline V gene. CDR3 sequence: CASTPTGVNTEAFF. The CDR3 nucleotides are TGTGCCAGCACCCCGACAGGGGTCAACACTGAAGCTTTCTTT.

V and J are TRBV7-2 and TRBJ2-1, with D unclear. The CDR3 spans 14 residues. The germline V and J ends were trimmed by 0 bases and 1 base, with 4 bases remaining between them. Germline CDR1 and CDR2: SGHTA and FQGNSA. The chain's CDR3 is CASSLAGSYNEQFF. The CDR3 bases are TGTGCCAGCAGCTTAGCCGGATCCTACAATGAGCAGTTCTTC.

V gene TRBV7-9 combines with J gene TRBJ2-2; tentatively, D is TRBD1 (5 bases). Germline-derived CDR1 and CDR2 are SEHNR and FQNEAQ (reference sequence). Trimming pared 4 bases from V and 7 bases from J, leaving 13 bases between. The length of the CDR3 is 14 residues. The CDR3 DNA is TGTGCCAGCAGCTCAATAGGGGATGGCGGGGAGCTGTTTTTT. This translates into CASSSIGDGGELFF. Together with reference TRBV7-9 and TRBJ2-2, the CDR3 gives the full variable domain: DTGVSQNPRHKITKRGQNVTFRCDPISEHNRLYWYRQTLGQGPEFLTYFQNEAQLEKSRLLSDRFSAERPKGSFSTLEIQRTEQGDSAMYLCASSSIGDGGELFFGEGSRLTVL.

This clone occurred once. This chain joins TRBV6-6 and TRBJ2-4, with 10 bases identical to TRBD2. Germline V gene data show CDR1 as MNHNY and CDR2 as SVGAGI (reference sequence). The CDR3 runs to 16 residues. Unmatched junction bases numbered 6, after V lost 7 bases and J lost 0 bases. The CDR3 spells CASTWTSGIAKNIQYF. CDR3 nucleotides: TGTGCCAGCACCTGGACTAGCGGCATAGCCAAAAACATTCAGTACTTC.

This sequence joins TRBV6-5 and TRBJ1-4; D not certain. Germline CDR1 is MNHEY and CDR2 is SVGAGI. The CDR3 extends over 15 amino acids. V was clipped by 0 bases and J by 1 base, with 6 bases between them. Written as DNA, the CDR3 is TGTGCCAGCAGTTACTCGAGCCTAACTAATGAAAAACTGTTTTTT. It specifies CASSYSSLTNEKLFF.

The CDR3 DNA reads TGTGCCAGTAGTATGGAAGTCGGACAAGAGACCCAGTACTTC. Translating gives CASSMEVGQETQYF. The rearrangement joins TRBV19 to TRBJ2-5; D remains unclear. Germline CDR1 LNHDA, CDR2 SQIVND (reference sequence). V was trimmed by 3 bases and J by 2 bases, leaving 10 bases between them. CDR3 length: 14 residues.

CDR3 bases: TGTGCCAGCAGCGCCGCCGTCGGGCGGGAAAACTATGGCTACACCTTC. It yields the protein CASSAAVGRENYGYTF. V gene TRBV9 combines with J gene TRBJ1-2; D remains unclear. V lost 3 bases and J 2 bases, leaving 17 bases between the germline ends. Germline CDR1 reads SGDLS; CDR2 reads YYNGEE. The CDR3 spans 16 residues.

The chain is built from TRBV5-5 and TRBJ2-7, with D unresolved. V shed 5 bases and J shed 3 bases, with 18 bases lying between them. This CDR3 comprises 15 residues. Germline CDR1 is SGHKS and CDR2 is YYEKEE (reference sequence). DNA of the CDR3: TGTGCCAGCAGGATGAATTTGGGAACTCTCTACGAGCAGTACTTC. Translation: CASRMNLGTLYEQYF.

The CDR3 spells CASSFGENTGELFF. DNA for the CDR3: TGCGCCAGCAGCTTTGGAGAGAACACCGGGGAGCTGTTTTTT. The chain combines TRBV5-1 with TRBJ2-2; no clear D gene. CDR3 length: 14 residues. Germline CDR1 is SGHRS and CDR2 is YFSETQ. V was clipped by 2 bases and J by 1 base, with 6 bases between them.

The V gene is TRBV11-2, the J gene TRBJ2-7, with 7 bases aligning to TRBD2. This CDR3 has 15 amino acids. Germline loops: CDR1 SGHAT, CDR2 FQNNGV. Losses at the gene ends were 1 base for V and 0 bases for J; bases not matched to a gene: 3. Here the CDR3 reads CASSLAGGSSYEQYF. The CDR3 DNA follows: TGTGCCAGCAGCTTAGCCGGGGGGAGCTCCTACGAGCAGTACTTC.